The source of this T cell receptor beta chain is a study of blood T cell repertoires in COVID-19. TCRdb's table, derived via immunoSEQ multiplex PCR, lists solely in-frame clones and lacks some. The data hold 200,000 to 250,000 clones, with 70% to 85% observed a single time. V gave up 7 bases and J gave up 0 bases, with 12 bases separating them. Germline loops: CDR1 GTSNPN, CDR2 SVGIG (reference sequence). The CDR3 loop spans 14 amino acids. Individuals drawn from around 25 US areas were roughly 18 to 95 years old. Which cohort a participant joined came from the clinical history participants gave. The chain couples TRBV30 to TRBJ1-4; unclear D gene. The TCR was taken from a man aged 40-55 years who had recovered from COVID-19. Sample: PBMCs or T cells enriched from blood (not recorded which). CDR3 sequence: CASRRVATNEKLFF. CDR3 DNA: TGTGCCTCCCGGAGGGTTGCAACTAATGAAAAACTGTTTTTT.